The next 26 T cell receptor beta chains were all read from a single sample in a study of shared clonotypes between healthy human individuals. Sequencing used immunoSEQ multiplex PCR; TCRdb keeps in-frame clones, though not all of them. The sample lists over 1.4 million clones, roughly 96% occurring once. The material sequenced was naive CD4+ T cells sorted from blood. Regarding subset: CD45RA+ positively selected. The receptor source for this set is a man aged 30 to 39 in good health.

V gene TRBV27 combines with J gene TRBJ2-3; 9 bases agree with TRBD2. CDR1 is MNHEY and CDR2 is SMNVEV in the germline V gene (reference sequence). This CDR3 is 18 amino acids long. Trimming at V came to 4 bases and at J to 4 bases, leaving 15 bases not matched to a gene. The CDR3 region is CASSYLPAGGEGPDTQYF. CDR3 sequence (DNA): TGTGCCAGCAGTTACCTCCCAGCGGGGGGCGAAGGGCCAGATACGCAGTATTTT.

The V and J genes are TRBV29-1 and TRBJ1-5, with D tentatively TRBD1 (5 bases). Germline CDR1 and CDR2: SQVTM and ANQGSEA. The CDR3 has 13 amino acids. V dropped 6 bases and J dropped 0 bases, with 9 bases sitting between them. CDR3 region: CSVRQNSNQPQHF. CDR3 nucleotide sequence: TGCAGCGTACGACAGAATAGCAATCAGCCCCAGCATTTT. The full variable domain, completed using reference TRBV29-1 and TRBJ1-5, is SAVISQKPSRDICQRGTSLTIQCQVDSQVTMMFWYRQQPGQSLTLIATANQGSEATYESGFVIDKFPISRPNLTFSTLTVSNMSPEDSSIYLCSVRQNSNQPQHFGDGTRLSIL.

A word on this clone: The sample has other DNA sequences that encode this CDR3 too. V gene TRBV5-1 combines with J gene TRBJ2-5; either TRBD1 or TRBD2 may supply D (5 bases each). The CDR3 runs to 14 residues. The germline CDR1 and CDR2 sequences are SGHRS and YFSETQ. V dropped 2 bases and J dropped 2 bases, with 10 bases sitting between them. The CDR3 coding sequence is TGCGCCAGCAGCTTACTCGGGGCTCAAGAGACCCAGTACTTC. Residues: CASSLLGAQETQYF.

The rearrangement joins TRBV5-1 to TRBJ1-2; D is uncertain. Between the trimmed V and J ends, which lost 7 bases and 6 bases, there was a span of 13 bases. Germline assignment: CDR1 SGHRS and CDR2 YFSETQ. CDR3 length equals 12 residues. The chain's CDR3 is CASYLASDGYTF. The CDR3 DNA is TGCGCCAGCTATTTGGCATCGGATGGCTACACCTTC.

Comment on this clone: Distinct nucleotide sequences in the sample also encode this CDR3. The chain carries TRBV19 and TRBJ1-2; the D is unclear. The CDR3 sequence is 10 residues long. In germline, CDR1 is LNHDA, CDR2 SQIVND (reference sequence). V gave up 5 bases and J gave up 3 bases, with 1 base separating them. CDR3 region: CASSHYGYTF. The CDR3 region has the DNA TGTGCCAGTAGTCACTATGGCTACACCTTC.

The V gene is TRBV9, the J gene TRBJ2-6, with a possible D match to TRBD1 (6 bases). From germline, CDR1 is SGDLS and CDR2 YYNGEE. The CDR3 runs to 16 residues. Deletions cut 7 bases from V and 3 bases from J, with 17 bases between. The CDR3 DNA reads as TGTGCCAGCTACCCAGGCGCAGGGGTTGGGGCCAACGTCCTGACTTTC. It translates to CASYPGAGVGANVLTF. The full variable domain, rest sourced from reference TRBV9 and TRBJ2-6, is DSGVTQTPKHLITATGQRVTLRCSPRSGDLSVYWYQQSLDQGLQFLIQYYNGEERAKGNILERFSAQQFPDLHSELNLSSLELGDSALYFCASYPGAGVGANVLTFGAGSRLTVL.

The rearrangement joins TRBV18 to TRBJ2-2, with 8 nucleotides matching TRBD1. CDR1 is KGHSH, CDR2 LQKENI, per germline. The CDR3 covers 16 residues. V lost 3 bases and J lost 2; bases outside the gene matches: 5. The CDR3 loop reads CASSPPTGVNTGELFF. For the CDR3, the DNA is TGTGCCAGCTCACCCCCGACAGGGGTTAACACCGGGGAGCTGTTTTTT.

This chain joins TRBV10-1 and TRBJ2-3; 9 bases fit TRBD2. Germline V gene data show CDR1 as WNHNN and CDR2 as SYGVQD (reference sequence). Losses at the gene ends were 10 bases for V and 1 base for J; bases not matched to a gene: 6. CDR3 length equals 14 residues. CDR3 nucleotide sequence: TGCGCCATATTAGCGGGAGAAGGCACAGATACGCAGTATTTT. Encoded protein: CAILAGEGTDTQYF.

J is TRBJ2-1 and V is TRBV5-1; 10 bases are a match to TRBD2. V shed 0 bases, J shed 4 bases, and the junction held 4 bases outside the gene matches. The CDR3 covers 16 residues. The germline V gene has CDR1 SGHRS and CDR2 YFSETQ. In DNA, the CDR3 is TGCGCCAGCAGCTTGGTTCTAGCGGGAGTGTACAATGAGCAGTTCTTC. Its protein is CASSLVLAGVYNEQFF.

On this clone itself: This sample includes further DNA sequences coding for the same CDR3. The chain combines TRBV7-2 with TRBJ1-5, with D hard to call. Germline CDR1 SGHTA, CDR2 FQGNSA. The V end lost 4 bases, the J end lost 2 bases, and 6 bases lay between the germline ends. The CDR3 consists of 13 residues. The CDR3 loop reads CASSSTGNQPQHF. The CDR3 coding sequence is TGTGCCAGCAGCTCCACAGGCAATCAGCCCCAGCATTTT.

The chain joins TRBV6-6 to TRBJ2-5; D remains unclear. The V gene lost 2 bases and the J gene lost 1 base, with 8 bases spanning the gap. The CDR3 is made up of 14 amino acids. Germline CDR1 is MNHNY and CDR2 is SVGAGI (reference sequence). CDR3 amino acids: CASSYITVQETQYF. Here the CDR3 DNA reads TGTGCCAGCAGTTACATAACAGTCCAAGAGACCCAGTACTTC.

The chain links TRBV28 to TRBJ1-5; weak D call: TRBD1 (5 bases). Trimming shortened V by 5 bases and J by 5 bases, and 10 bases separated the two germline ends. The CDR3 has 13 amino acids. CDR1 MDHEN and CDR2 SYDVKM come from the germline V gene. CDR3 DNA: TGTGCCAGCAGTGAGGGGTCTTATCAGCCCCAGCATTTT. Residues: CASSEGSYQPQHF.

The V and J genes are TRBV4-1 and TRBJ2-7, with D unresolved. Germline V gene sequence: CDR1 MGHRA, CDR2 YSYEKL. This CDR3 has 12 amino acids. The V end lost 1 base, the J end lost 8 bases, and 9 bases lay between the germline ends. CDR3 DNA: TGCGCCAGCAGCCAAGTGATGGGTAAGCAGTACTTC. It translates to CASSQVMGKQYF.

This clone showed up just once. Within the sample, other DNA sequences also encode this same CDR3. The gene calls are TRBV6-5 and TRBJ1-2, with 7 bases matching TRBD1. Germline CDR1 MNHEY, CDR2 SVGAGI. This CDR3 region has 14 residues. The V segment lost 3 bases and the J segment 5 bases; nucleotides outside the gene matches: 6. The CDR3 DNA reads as TGTGCCAGCAGTTATTCAGACAGGGTGTATGGCTACACCTTC. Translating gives CASSYSDRVYGYTF.

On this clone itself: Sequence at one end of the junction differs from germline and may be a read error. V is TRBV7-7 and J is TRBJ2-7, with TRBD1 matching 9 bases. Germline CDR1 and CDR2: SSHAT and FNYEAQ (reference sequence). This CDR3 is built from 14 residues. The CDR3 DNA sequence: TGTGCTAGCACCCCACTGACAGGGGGCTACGAGCAGTACTTC. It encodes CASTPLTGGYEQYF. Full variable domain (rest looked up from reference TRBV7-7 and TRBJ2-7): GAGVSQSPRYKVTKRGQDVTLRCDPISSHATLYWYQQALGQGPEFLTYFNYEAQPDKSGLPSDRFSAERPEGSISTLTIQRTEQRDSAMYRCASTPLTGGYEQYFGPGTRLTVT.

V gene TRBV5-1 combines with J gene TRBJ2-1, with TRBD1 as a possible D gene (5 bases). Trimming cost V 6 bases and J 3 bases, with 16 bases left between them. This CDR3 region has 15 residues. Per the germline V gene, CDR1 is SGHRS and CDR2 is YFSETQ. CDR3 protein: CASKRSDSVYNEQFF. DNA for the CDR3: TGCGCCAGCAAAAGAAGTGACAGCGTCTACAATGAGCAGTTCTTC.

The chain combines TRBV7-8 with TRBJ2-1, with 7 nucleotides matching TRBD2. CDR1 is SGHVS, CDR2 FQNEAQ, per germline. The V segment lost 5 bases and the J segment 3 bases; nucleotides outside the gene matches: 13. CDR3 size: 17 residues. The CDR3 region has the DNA TGTGCCAGCAGCGCAAGACTAGCTCCGGCCTACTACAATGAGCAGTTCTTC. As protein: CASSARLAPAYYNEQFF.

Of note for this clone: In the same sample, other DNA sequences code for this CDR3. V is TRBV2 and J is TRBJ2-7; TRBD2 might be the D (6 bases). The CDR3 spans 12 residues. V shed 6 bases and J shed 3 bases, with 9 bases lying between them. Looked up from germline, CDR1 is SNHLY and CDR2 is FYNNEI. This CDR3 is CASRGGSYEQYF. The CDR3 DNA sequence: TGTGCCAGCAGGGGGGGAAGCTACGAGCAGTACTTC.

This CDR3 reads CASSLAAQAADTQYF. DNA for the CDR3: TGTGCCAGCAGCTTAGCGGCACAGGCCGCAGATACGCAGTATTTT. V is TRBV7-2 and J is TRBJ2-3, with D tentatively TRBD1 (5 bases). Looked up from germline, CDR1 is SGHTA and CDR2 is FQGNSA. The CDR3 length is 15 residues. V was cut by 0 bases and J by 4 bases, with 11 bases left in between.

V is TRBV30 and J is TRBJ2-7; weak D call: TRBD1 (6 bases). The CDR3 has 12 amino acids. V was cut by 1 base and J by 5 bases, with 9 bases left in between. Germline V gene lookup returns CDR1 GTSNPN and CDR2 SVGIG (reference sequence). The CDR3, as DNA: TGTGCCTGGAGTGGGGGGCCGGACGAGCAGTACTTC. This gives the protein CAWSGGPDEQYF.

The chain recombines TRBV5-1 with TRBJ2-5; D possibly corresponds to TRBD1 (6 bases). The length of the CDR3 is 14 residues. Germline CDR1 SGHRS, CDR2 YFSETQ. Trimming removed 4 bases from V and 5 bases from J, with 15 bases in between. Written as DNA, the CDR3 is TGCGCCAGCAGCAGTGGACAGTCGGGCGAGACCCAGTACTTC. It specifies CASSSGQSGETQYF.

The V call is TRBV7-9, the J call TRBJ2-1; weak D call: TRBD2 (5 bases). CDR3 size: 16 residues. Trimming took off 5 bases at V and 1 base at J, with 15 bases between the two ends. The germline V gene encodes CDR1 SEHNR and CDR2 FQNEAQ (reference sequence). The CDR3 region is CASSVSIASSYNEQFF. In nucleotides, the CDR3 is TGTGCCAGCAGCGTATCAATAGCGTCATCCTACAATGAGCAGTTCTTC.

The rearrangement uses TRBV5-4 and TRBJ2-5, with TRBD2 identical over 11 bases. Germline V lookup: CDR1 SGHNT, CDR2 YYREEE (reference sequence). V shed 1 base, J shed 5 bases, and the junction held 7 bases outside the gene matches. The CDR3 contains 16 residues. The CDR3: CASSLTSGGSRETQYF. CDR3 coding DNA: TGTGCCAGCAGCTTGACTAGCGGGGGATCCCGGGAGACCCAGTACTTC.

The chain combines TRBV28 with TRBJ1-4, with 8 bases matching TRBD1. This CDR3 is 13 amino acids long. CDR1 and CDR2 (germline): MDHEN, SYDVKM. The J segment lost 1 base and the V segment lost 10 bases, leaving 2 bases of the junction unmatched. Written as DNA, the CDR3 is TGTGCCATCGACAGGGGAACTAATGAAAAACTGTTTTTT. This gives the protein CAIDRGTNEKLFF.

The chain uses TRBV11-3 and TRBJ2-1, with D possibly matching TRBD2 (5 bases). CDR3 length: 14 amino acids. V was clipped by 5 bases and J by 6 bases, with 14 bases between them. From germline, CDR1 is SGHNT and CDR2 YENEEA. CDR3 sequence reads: CASSVIPGSNEQFF. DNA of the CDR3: TGTGCCAGCAGCGTAATTCCGGGGAGCAATGAGCAGTTCTTC.

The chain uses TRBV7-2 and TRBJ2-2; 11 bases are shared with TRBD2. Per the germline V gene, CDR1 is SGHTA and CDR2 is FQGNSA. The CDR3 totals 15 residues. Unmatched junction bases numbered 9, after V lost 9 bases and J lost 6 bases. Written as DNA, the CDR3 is TGTGCCAGTACCCCCACTAGCGGGAGCTCCGGGGAGCTGTTTTTT. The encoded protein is CASTPTSGSSGELFF.